This TCR beta chain was found in a study of T cell changes during pregnancy in multiple sclerosis. CDR1 and CDR2 (germline): LGHNA, YSLEER. The length of the CDR3 is 15 residues. V was pared by 1 base and J by 3 bases, with 5 bases of the junction left unmatched. Profiling relied on immunoSEQ multiplex PCR, and the TCRdb table lists in-frame clones only, not all of them. The table lists tens of thousands of clones, 75% to 95% of them singletons. The receptor's source is a female donor with multiple sclerosis, enrolled in a pregnancy study. Source: CD8+ T cells from peripheral blood mononuclear cells, taken before pregnancy. This chain joins TRBV4-3 and TRBJ2-7; the match to TRBD2 covers 8 bases. The CDR3 DNA reads as TGCGCCAGCAGCCAAGGTACAGCGGGAGTCTACGAGCAGTACTTC. It encodes CASSQGTAGVYEQYF.